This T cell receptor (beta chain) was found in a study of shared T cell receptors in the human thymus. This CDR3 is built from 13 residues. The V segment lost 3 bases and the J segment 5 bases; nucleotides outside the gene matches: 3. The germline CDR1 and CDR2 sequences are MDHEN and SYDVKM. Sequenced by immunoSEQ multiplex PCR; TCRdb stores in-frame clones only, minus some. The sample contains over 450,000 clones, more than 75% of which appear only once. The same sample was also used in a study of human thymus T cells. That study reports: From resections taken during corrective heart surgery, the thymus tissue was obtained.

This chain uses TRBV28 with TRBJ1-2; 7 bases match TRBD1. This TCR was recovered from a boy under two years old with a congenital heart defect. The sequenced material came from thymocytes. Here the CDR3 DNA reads TGTGCCAGCAGTTTTAGGACAGGATATGGCTACACCTTC. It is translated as CASSFRTGYGYTF.